The 10 T cell receptor beta chains given below trace back to one sample, sequenced in a study of OX40 agonist ivuxolimab in advanced cancers. The protocol was immunoSEQ multiplex PCR, while the TCRdb copy is restricted to in-frame clones and leaves out a portion. The profile shows around 79,000 clones, about nine tenths of them singletons. The sample here was CD4+ or CD8+ T cells sorted from blood, taken in a trial of the OX40 agonist ivuxolimab. These receptors were obtained from an adult with an advanced solid tumor such as melanoma, head and neck, liver or kidney cancer.

In its sample, this clone was seen a few times. The V and J genes are TRBV5-5 and TRBJ1-4; 10 bases agree with TRBD1. The J segment lost 7 bases and the V segment lost 0 bases, leaving 0 bases of the junction unmatched. The CDR3 spans 14 residues. CDR1 and CDR2 from the germline V gene are SGHKS and YYEKEE (reference sequence). The CDR3 nucleotides are TGTGCCAGCAGCTTGGGGACAGGGGGTGAAAAACTGTTTTTT. As protein: CASSLGTGGEKLFF.

The chain recombines TRBV5-6 with TRBJ1-3; D is ambiguous. The CDR3 totals 14 residues. Germline CDR1 and CDR2: SGHDT and YYEEEE. Trimming stripped 4 bases from V and 0 bases from J, with 8 bases between. CDR3 nucleotides: TGTGCCAGCAGCCGGGATTACTCTGGAAACACCATATATTTT. Its protein is CASSRDYSGNTIYF.

This clone was counted a few times. Here the CDR3 reads CASSLTQLRTGSGTIYF. CDR3 nucleotide sequence: TGCGCCAGCAGCTTGACCCAACTCCGGACAGGATCGGGCACCATATATTTT. This chain uses TRBV5-1 with TRBJ1-3; TRBD1 agrees at 7 bases. The V segment lost 1 base and the J segment 9 bases; nucleotides outside the gene matches: 16. This CDR3 has 17 amino acids. Germline assignment: CDR1 SGHRS and CDR2 YFSETQ.

A note on this clone: The sample holds other DNA sequences that translate to the same CDR3. The chain couples TRBV5-1 to TRBJ2-2; TRBD1 might be the D (5 bases). V was trimmed by 0 bases and J by 0 bases, leaving 9 bases between them. CDR1 and CDR2 from the germline V gene are SGHRS and YFSETQ. The CDR3 has 16 amino acids. The DNA for the CDR3 is TGCGCCAGCAGCTTGGGCCCCAGGGCGAACACCGGGGAGCTGTTTTTT. Residues: CASSLGPRANTGELFF.

The chain joins TRBV2 to TRBJ1-1; D is perhaps TRBD1 (5 bases). The CDR3 runs to 15 residues. CDR1 is SNHLY, CDR2 FYNNEI, per germline. Trimming pared 2 bases from V and 3 bases from J, leaving 13 bases between. The CDR3 loop reads CASSESGTDYTEAFF. For the CDR3, the DNA is TGTGCCAGCAGTGAATCGGGGACTGATTACACTGAAGCTTTCTTT.

To note about this clone: Other DNA sequences in this sample translate to the same CDR3. This rearrangement joins TRBV4-1 to TRBJ2-7; TRBD1 aligns across 7 bases. There are 16 residues in the CDR3. Germline CDR1 reads MGHRA; CDR2 reads YSYEKL. The V gene end was trimmed by 2 bases and the J gene end by 2 bases; junction bases not matched to a gene: 9. CDR3 bases: TGCGCCAGCAGCCAAAGGGCCGGGACAGATACCTACGAGCAGTACTTC. As protein: CASSQRAGTDTYEQYF.

The rearrangement joins TRBV9 to TRBJ1-5; 7 bases line up with TRBD1. J gave up 10 bases and V 2 bases, and 9 bases lay outside the gene matches. The germline V gene has CDR1 SGDLS and CDR2 YYNGEE. The CDR3 spans 14 residues. The CDR3 sequence: CASSVTGMIGPQHF. CDR3 coding DNA: TGTGCCAGCAGCGTGACAGGGATGATTGGTCCCCAGCATTTT.

V usage is TRBV2 and J usage is TRBJ1-5, with 9 nucleotides matching TRBD1. The CDR3 covers 17 residues. Germline V gene sequence: CDR1 SNHLY, CDR2 FYNNEI. Unmatched junction bases numbered 6, after V lost 3 bases and J lost 0 bases. The CDR3 loop is CASSDPTGGYSNQPQHF. CDR3 DNA: TGTGCCAGCAGTGACCCGACAGGGGGTTATAGCAATCAGCCCCAGCATTTT.

V is TRBV15 and J is TRBJ2-2; D could derive from TRBD1 or TRBD2 (5 bases each). This CDR3 contains 15 residues. V dropped 3 bases and J dropped 7 bases, with 15 bases sitting between them. CDR1 and CDR2 from the germline V gene are LNHNV and YYDKDF (reference sequence). This CDR3 reads CATSRDGTPDGELFF. CDR3 sequence (DNA): TGTGCCACCAGCAGGGACGGGACCCCAGACGGGGAGCTGTTTTTT. The variable domain in full, completed from reference TRBV15 and TRBJ2-2, reads DAMVIQNPRYQVTQFGKPVTLSCSQTLNHNVMYWYQQKSSQAPKLLFHYYDKDFNNEADTPDNFQSRRPNTSFCFLDIRSPGLGDTAMYLCATSRDGTPDGELFFGEGSRLTVL.

The chain combines TRBV5-1 with TRBJ1-5; 8 nucleotides agree with TRBD1. The ends lost 4 bases at V and 2 bases at J; junction bases unmatched: 8. CDR1 and CDR2 from the germline V gene are SGHRS and YFSETQ. The CDR3 sequence is 16 residues long. CDR3 DNA sequence: TGCGCCAGCAGCGTCCTCCCAGGGGGCGGCAATCAGCCCCAGCATTTT. It is translated as CASSVLPGGGNQPQHF.